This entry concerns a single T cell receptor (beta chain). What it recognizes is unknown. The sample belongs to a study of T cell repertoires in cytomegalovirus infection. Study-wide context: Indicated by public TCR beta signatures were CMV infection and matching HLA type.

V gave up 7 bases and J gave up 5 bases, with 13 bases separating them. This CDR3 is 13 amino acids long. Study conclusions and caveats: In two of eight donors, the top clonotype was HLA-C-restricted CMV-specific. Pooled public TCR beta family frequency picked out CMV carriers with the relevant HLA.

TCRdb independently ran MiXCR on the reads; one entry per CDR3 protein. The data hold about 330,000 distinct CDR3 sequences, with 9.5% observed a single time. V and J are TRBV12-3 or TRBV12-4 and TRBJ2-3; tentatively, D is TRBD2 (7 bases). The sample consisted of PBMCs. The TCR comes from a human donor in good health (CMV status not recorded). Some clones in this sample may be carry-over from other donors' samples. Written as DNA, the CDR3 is TGTGCCAGCAATAAGGGGGGGGGAGATACGCAGTATTTT. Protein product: CASNKGGGDTQYF.